The clone carrying this T cell receptor beta chain came up a few times. A second PCR of about 6 to 12 cycles used a sample-barcoded 5' primer and a J-beta primer mix. A template-switch adaptor with 12 random nucleotides tagged each cDNA molecule. Using its own MiXCR run on the 5' RACE reads, TCRdb lists one record per CDR3 protein. Of about 580,000 distinct CDR3 sequences in the sample, less than 60% were seen once. The data are from a study of blood T cells in healthy people across ages. Germline V lookup: CDR1 WNHNN, CDR2 SYGVQD (reference sequence). V was clipped by 6 bases and J by 8 bases, with 20 bases between them. The CDR3 consists of 16 residues.

The clonotype was recovered from a man older than 75 in good health. This chain uses TRBV10-1 with TRBJ1-6; D is unresolved. Sequencing used blood. The CDR3 is CASSEAGRTPDSPLHF. Here the CDR3 DNA reads TGCGCCAGCAGCGAGGCGGGGAGGACGCCGGATTCACCCCTCCACTTT.